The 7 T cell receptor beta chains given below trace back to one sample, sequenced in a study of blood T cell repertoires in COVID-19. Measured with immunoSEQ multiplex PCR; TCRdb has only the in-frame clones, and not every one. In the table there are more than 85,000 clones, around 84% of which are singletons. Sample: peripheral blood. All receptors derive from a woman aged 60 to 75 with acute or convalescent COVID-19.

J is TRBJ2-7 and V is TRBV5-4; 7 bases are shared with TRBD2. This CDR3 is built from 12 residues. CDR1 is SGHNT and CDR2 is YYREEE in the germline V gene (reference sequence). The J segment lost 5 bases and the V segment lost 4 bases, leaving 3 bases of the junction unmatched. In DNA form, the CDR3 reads TGTGCCAGCAGCCTTCGGGGGGACGAGCAGTACTTC. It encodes CASSLRGDEQYF.

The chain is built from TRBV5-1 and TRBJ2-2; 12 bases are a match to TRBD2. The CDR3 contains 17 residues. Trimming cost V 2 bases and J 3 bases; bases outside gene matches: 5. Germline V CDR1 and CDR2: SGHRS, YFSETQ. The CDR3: CASSLPRLAGDTGELFF. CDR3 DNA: TGCGCCAGCAGCTTACCCCGACTAGCGGGGGACACCGGGGAGCTGTTTTTT.

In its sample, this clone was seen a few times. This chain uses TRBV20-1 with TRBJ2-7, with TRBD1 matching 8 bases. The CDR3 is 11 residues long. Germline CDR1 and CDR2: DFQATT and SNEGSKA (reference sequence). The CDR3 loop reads CRSNRGNEQYF. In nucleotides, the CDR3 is TGCAGATCGAACAGGGGGAACGAGCAGTACTTC.

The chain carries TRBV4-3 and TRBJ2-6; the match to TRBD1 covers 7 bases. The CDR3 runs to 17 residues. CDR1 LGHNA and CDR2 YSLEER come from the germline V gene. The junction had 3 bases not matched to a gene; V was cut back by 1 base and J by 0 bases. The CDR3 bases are TGCGCCAGCAGCCAAGGACAGGGTCACTCTGGGGCCAACGTCCTGACTTTC. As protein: CASSQGQGHSGANVLTF.

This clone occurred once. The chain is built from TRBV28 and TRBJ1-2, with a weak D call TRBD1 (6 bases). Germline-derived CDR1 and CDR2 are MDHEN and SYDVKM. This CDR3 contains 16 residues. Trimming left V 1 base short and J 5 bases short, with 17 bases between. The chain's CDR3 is CASSLYDRQVVYGYTF. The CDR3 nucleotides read TGTGCCAGCAGTTTATATGATAGACAGGTTGTATATGGCTACACCTTC.

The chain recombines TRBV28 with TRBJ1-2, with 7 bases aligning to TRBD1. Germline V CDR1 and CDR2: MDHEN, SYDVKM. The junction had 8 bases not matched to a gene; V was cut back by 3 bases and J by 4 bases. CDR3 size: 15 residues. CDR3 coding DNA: TGTGCCAGCAGTTTTAGAGGGGGCCACGGCTATGGCTACACCTTC. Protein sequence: CASSFRGGHGYGYTF.

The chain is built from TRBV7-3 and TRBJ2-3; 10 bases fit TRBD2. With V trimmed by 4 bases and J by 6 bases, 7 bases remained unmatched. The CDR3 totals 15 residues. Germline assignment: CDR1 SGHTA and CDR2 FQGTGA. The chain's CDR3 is CASSSGLAVGDTQYF. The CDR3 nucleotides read TGTGCCAGCAGCTCCGGACTAGCGGTCGGGGATACGCAGTATTTT.